This TCR beta chain was captured by sequencing in a study of regulatory T cells in long-lasting Graves disease. For the study at large: Antithyroid drug intake by newly diagnosed Graves' patients had lasted under 3 months.

According to the study, TCR beta libraries were built with iRepertoire HTBI primers and CDR3-region Arm-PCR. In TCRdb, the multiplex PCR reads were re-called with MiXCR into one record per CDR3 protein. The sample includes around 460,000 distinct CDR3 sequences, less than 15% of them seen just once. This clonotype was counted ten times or more. Its antigen is not known. Study conclusions and caveats: Newly diagnosed Graves' patients exceeded persistent ones in TCR diversity.

Germline assignment: CDR1 SGHRS and CDR2 YFSETQ. Trimming removed 1 base from V and 0 bases from J, with 8 bases in between. The CDR3 length is 14 residues. This sample's time point: newly diagnosed GD, antithyroid drugs for less than 3 months. After RNA was extracted from PBMCs, the TCR library was made from it. This sample was also put to use in a study of T cells in Graves' hyperthyroidism and ophthalmopathy.

The chain carries TRBV5-1 and TRBJ2-7, with D unclear. The sequence was collected from a woman aged 45-59 years with Graves disease. The specimen was peripheral blood mononuclear cells (PBMCs), collected at new diagnosis, from a patient treated with antithyroid drugs. CDR3 nucleotide sequence: TGCGCCAGCAGCTTGTTCGACTTCTCCTACGAGCAGTACTTC. Translating it yields CASSLFDFSYEQYF.